The sequence of this T cell receptor (beta chain) was determined in a study of regulatory T cells in long-lasting Graves disease. Construction of the TCR beta libraries employed iRepertoire HTBI primers in conjunction with Arm-PCR of CDR3 regions. MiXCR, run by TCRdb on the multiplex PCR reads, gives a single entry per CDR3 protein. This repertoire shows 200,000 to 250,000 distinct CDR3 sequences, around 21% found once; its top ten account for around 13%. This CDR3 contains 11 residues. Germline V gene sequence: CDR1 DFQATT, CDR2 SNEGSKA (reference sequence). Trimming removed 1 base from V and 8 bases from J, with 8 bases in between. Time point defined: newly diagnosed GD, antithyroid drugs for less than 3 months. Extracted PBMC RNA gave rise to the TCR library. Nine milliliters of peripheral blood went into EDTA tubes.

This material consisted of peripheral blood mononuclear cells (PBMCs), taken at new diagnosis, from a patient treated with antithyroid drugs. This chain joins TRBV20-1 and TRBJ1-2; no clear D gene. This receptor was obtained from a female donor with Graves disease. The CDR3 bases are TGCAGTGCTAGAGCCGGGGAAGGCTACACCTTC. This sequence encodes CSARAGEGYTF.